This T cell receptor beta chain was recovered during a study of CD8+ T cells in alopecia areata. Regarding the study as a whole: Relative to normal scalp, lesional scalp, especially alopecia totalis/universalis, showed higher clonality.

The CDR3 spans 14 residues. V was trimmed by 8 bases and J by 7 bases, leaving 18 bases between them. The germline CDR1 and CDR2 sequences are MNHNY and SVGAGI (reference sequence). RNA, once extracted, was reverse transcribed into cDNA for use as the sequencing template. Profiled with immunoSEQ multiplex PCR; TCRdb holds only in-frame clones, not every one. The sample carries over 150,000 clones, roughly 60% recorded once. Details on this clone: The antigen is not known.

Both peripheral blood and punch biopsies of lesional scalp skin were obtained from patients who had alopecia areata. This material consisted of CD4+ T cells sorted from blood, taken at week 0. The chain joins TRBV6-6 to TRBJ2-1; D gene ambiguous. The origin of this receptor is a human donor with alopecia areata. The CDR3 nucleotides are TGTGCCAGCGGCGAGGCAGCGTGGGTTAATGAGCAGTTCTTC. Protein product: CASGEAAWVNEQFF.